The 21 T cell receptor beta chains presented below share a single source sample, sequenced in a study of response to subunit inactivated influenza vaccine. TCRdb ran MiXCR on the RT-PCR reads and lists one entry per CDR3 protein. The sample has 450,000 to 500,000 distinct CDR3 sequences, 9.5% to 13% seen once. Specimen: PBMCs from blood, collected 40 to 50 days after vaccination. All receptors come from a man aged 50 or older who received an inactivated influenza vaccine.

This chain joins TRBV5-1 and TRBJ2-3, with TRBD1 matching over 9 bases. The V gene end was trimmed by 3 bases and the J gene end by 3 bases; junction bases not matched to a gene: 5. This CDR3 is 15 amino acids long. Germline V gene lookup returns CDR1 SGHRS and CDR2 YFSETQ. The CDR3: CASSWTGEGTDTQYF. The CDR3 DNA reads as TGCGCCAGCAGCTGGACAGGGGAGGGAACAGATACGCAGTATTTT.

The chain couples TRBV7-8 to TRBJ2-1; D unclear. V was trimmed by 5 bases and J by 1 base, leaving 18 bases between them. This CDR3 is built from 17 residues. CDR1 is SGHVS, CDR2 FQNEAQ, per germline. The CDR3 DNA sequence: TGTGCCAGCAGCGCCAGAAGAATAGTATGGTCCTACAATGAGCAGTTCTTC. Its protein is CASSARRIVWSYNEQFF.

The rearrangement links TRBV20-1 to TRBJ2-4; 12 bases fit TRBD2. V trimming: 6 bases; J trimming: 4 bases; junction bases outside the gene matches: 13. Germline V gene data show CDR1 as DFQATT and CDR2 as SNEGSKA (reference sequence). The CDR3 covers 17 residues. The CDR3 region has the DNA TGCAGTGCACACCAGGGGCCTAGCGGGAGGGATAAAAACATTCAGTACTTC. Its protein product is CSAHQGPSGRDKNIQYF.

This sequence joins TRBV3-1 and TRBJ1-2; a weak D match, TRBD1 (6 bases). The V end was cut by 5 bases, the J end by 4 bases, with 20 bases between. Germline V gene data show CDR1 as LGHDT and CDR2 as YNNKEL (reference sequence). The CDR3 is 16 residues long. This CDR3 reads CASSYRSSGAVYGYTF. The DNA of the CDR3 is TGTGCCAGCAGCTACCGGTCCTCGGGGGCTGTCTATGGCTACACCTTC.

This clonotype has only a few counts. The CDR3 reads CASSEPSLDTQYF. The CDR3 region has the DNA TGCGCCAGCAGCGAGCCCTCACTAGATACGCAGTATTTT. The chain couples TRBV5-1 to TRBJ2-3; no firm D call. V lost 4 bases and J 5 bases, leaving 11 bases between the germline ends. From germline, CDR1 is SGHRS and CDR2 YFSETQ. This CDR3 spans 13 amino acids.

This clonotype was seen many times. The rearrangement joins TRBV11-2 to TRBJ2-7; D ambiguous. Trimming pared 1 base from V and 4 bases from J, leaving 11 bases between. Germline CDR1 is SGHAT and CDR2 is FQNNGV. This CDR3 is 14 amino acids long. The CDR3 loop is CASSLGRWGYEQYF. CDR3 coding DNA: TGTGCCAGCAGCTTAGGCCGTTGGGGATACGAGCAGTACTTC.

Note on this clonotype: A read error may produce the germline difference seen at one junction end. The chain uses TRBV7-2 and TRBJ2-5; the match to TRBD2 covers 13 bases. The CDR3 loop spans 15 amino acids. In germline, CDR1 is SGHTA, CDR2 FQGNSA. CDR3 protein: CASSRTSGRLETKYF. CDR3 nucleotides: TGTGCCAGCAGCCGGACTAGCGGGAGACTGGAGACCAAGTACTTC.

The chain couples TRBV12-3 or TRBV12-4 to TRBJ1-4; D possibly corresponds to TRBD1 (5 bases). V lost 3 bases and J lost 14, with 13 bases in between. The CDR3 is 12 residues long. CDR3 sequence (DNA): TGTGCCAGCAGTTTTGTATGGGGCTCCCTGTTTTTT. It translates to CASSFVWGSLFF.

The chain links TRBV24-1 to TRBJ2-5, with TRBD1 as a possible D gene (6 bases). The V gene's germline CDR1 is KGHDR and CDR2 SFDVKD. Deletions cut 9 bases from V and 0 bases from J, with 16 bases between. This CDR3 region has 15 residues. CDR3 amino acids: CATAPGQKYQETQYF. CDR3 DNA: TGTGCCACCGCACCGGGACAAAAGTACCAAGAGACCCAGTACTTC.

CDR3 region: CAWSRSGLGNEQFF. DNA for the CDR3: TGTGCCTGGAGTAGGTCAGGACTCGGCAATGAGCAGTTCTTC. V gene TRBV30 combines with J gene TRBJ2-1, with D maybe TRBD2 (5 bases). The CDR3 loop spans 14 amino acids. The V and J ends lost 2 bases and 6 bases respectively, with 14 bases between them. The germline V gene encodes CDR1 GTSNPN and CDR2 SVGIG (reference sequence). Variable domain in full (rest from reference TRBV30 and TRBJ2-1): SQTIHQWPATLVQPVGSPLSLECTVEGTSNPNLYWYRQAAGRGLQLLFYSVGIGQISSEVPQNLSASRPQDRQFILSSKKLLLSDSGFYLCAWSRSGLGNEQFFGPGTRLTVL.

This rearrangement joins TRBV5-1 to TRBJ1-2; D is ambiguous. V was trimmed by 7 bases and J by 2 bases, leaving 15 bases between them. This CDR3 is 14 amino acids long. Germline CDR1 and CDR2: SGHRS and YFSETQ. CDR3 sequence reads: CASHRPGQNYGYTF. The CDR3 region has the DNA TGCGCCAGCCATCGCCCAGGCCAGAACTATGGCTACACCTTC.

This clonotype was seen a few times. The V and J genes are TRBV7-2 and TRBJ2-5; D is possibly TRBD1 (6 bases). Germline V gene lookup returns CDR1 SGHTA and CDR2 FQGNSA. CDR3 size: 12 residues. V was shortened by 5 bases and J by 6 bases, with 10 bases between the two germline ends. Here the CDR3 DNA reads TGTGCCAGCAGCCCCCAGGGGAAGACCCAGTACTTC. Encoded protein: CASSPQGKTQYF.

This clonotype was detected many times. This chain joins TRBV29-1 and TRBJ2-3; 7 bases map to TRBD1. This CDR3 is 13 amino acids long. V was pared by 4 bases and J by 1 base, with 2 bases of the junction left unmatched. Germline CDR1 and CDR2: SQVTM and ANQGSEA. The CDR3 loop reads CSVVTGGTDTQYF. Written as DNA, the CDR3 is TGCAGCGTTGTAACAGGGGGCACAGATACGCAGTATTTT.

The CDR3 loop is CASSFRPVPSNEQYF. DNA of the CDR3: TGCGCCAGCAGTTTTCGTCCAGTTCCCTCGAACGAGCAGTACTTC. The V and J genes are TRBV5-1 and TRBJ2-7; D not certain. CDR1 and CDR2 from the germline V gene are SGHRS and YFSETQ. V was cut by 5 bases and J by 5 bases, with 20 bases left in between. The CDR3 contains 15 residues.

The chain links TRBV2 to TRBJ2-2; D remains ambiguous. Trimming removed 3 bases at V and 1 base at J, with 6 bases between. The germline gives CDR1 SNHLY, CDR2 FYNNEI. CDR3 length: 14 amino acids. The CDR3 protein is CASSDGKNTGELFF. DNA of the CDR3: TGTGCCAGCAGTGATGGGAAGAACACCGGGGAGCTGTTTTTT.

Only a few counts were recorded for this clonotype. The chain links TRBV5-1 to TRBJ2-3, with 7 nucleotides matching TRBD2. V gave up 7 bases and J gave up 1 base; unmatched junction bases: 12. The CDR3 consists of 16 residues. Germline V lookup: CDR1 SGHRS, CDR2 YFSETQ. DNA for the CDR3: TGCGCCAGCCAGAAGATCGCCAGCGGGGGCACAGATACGCAGTATTTT. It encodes CASQKIASGGTDTQYF.

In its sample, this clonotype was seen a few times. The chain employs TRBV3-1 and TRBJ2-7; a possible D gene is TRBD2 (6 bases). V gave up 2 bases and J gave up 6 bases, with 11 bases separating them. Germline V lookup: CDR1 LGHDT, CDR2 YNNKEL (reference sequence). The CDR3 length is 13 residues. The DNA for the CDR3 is TGTGCCAGCAGCCAATGGGAGGCGGGCGAGCAGTACTTC. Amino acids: CASSQWEAGEQYF.

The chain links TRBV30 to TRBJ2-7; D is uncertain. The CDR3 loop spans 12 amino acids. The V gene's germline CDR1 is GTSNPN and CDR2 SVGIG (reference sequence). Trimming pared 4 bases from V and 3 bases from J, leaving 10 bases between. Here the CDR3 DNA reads TGTGCCTGGAAAAGGGATCGCTACGAGCAGTACTTC. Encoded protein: CAWKRDRYEQYF. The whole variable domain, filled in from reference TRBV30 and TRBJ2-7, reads SQTIHQWPATLVQPVGSPLSLECTVEGTSNPNLYWYRQAAGRGLQLLFYSVGIGQISSEVPQNLSASRPQDRQFILSSKKLLLSDSGFYLCAWKRDRYEQYFGPGTRLTVT.

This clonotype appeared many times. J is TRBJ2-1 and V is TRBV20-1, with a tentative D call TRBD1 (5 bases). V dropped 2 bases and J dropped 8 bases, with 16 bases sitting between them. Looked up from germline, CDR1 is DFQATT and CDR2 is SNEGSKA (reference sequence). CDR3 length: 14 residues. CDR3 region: CSARRGAENDEQFF. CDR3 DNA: TGCAGTGCTAGACGTGGGGCCGAAAACGATGAGCAGTTCTTC.

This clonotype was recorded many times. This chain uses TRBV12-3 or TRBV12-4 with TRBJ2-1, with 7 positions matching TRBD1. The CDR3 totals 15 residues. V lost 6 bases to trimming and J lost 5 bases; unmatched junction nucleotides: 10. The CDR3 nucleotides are TGTGCCAGCAGAGACCCGGGACAGCCGGACAATGAGCAGTTCTTC. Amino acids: CASRDPGQPDNEQFF.

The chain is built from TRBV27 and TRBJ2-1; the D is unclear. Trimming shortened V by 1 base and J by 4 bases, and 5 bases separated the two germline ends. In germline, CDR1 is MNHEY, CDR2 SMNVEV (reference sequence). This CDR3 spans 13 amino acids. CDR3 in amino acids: CASSLYRYNEQFF. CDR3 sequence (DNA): TGTGCCAGCAGTTTATATAGATACAATGAGCAGTTCTTC.